The 9 T cell receptor beta chains in this list originate from one sample, sequenced in a study of T-cell reconstitution after alpha-beta-depleted transplantation in children. A TCRbeta library incorporating unique molecular identifiers was prepared. Each CDR3 protein gets one entry after TCRdb re-called the PCR reads with MiXCR. The sample yields a few hundred thousand distinct CDR3 sequences, roughly 13% seen once. This specimen consisted of PBMCs, mostly from graft donor cells, obtained 360 days after TCRalphabeta/CD19-depleted stem cell transplant. These receptors were collected from a male patient aged 10 to 17 who had a stem cell transplant for acute myeloid leukemia, so the T cells may come from the graft donor.

This clonotype was detected only a few times. J is TRBJ2-7 and V is TRBV10-2; D is uncertain. V was cut by 8 bases and J by 5 bases, with 7 bases left in between. This CDR3 spans 10 amino acids. Germline V gene lookup returns CDR1 WSHSY and CDR2 SAAADI. In DNA, the CDR3 is TGCGCCAGCGGGCACCACGAGCAGTACTTC. This gives the protein CASGHHEQYF.

The V gene is TRBV13, the J gene TRBJ2-7; 7 bases match TRBD1. V shed 4 bases, J shed 0 bases, and the junction held 27 bases outside the gene matches. The germline V gene has CDR1 PRHDT and CDR2 FYEKMQ (reference sequence). The CDR3 is made up of 22 amino acids. CDR3 DNA sequence: TGTGCCAGCAGCTCCTATGGTGCCAGCAGTTATAAGCGGACAGGAAGCTCCTACGAGCAGTACTTC. Encoded protein: CASSSYGASSYKRTGSSYEQYF.

This clonotype was observed a handful of times. J is TRBJ1-1 and V is TRBV20-1; D call uncertain. The ends were cut back, 3 bases at V and 2 bases at J, with 7 bases in the middle. The CDR3 extends over 12 amino acids. Germline V gene data show CDR1 as DFQATT and CDR2 as SNEGSKA (reference sequence). CDR3 sequence reads: CSASEGNTEAFF. The DNA for the CDR3 is TGCAGTGCTAGTGAGGGAAACACTGAAGCTTTCTTT.

This clonotype was detected only a few times. The CDR3 DNA sequence: TGTGCCAGCAGCTCGGACTCTAGCGGGGTCTACGAGCAGTACTTC. It yields the protein CASSSDSSGVYEQYF. This chain uses TRBV7-9 with TRBJ2-7; the match to TRBD2 covers 9 bases. Germline-derived CDR1 and CDR2 are SEHNR and FQNEAQ (reference sequence). The CDR3 has 15 residues. V shed 4 bases and J 3 bases; nucleotides not matched to a gene: 7. The whole variable domain, remainder taken from reference TRBV7-9 and TRBJ2-7, is DTGVSQNPRHKITKRGQNVTFRCDPISEHNRLYWYRQTLGQGPEFLTYFQNEAQLEKSRLLSDRFSAERPKGSFSTLEIQRTEQGDSAMYLCASSSDSSGVYEQYFGPGTRLTVT.

Ten or more counts support this clonotype. The V gene is TRBV7-2, the J gene TRBJ2-1; possibly TRBD2 for D (6 bases). The CDR3 is made up of 17 amino acids. V was pared by 8 bases and J by 8 bases, with 28 bases between. Germline V gene data show CDR1 as SGHTA and CDR2 as FQGNSA. CDR3 in DNA: TGTGCCAGCCCCAACCTTGGGCTAGCGAAGCGAGAGGATGAGCAGTTCTTC. It codes for CASPNLGLAKREDEQFF.

J is TRBJ2-7 and V is TRBV20-1; 10 positions match TRBD2. The CDR3 runs to 15 residues. Germline V gene data show CDR1 as DFQATT and CDR2 as SNEGSKA (reference sequence). Trimming removed 0 bases from V and 7 bases from J; junction bases left unmatched: 9. This CDR3 is CSARDWASGSKEQYF. The CDR3 DNA follows: TGCAGTGCTAGAGATTGGGCTAGCGGGAGTAAGGAGCAGTACTTC.

The gene calls are TRBV10-3 and TRBJ2-1; 8 bases align to TRBD2. In germline, CDR1 is ENHRY, CDR2 SYGVKD. The CDR3 loop spans 14 amino acids. V lost 4 bases and J lost 8; bases outside the gene matches: 7. The CDR3 loop is CAISVGGRSDEQFF. In nucleotides, the CDR3 is TGTGCCATCAGTGTGGGCGGGAGGAGCGATGAGCAGTTCTTC.

This clonotype has more than one count but fewer than ten. The gene calls are TRBV20-1 and TRBJ2-3; no firm D call. The CDR3 has 15 amino acids. CDR1 and CDR2 (germline): DFQATT, SNEGSKA (reference sequence). V dropped 4 bases and J dropped 1 base, with 15 bases sitting between them. The DNA for the CDR3 is TGCAGTGCTACCAAGACCTTCCCAGGCACAGATACGCAGTATTTT. It is translated as CSATKTFPGTDTQYF.

The chain carries TRBV12-5 and TRBJ2-1; 11 nucleotides match TRBD2. CDR3 length: 19 residues. The germline V gene encodes CDR1 LGHNT and CDR2 FRNRAP. Trimming at V came to 0 bases and at J to 6 bases, leaving 13 bases not matched to a gene. The DNA of the CDR3 is TGTGCTAGTGGTTTGGTAATGAGTGGACTACTAGCGGGGGCCAATGAGCAGTTCTTC. Its protein product is CASGLVMSGLLAGANEQFF. Together with reference TRBV12-5 and TRBJ2-1, the CDR3 gives the full variable domain: DARVTQTPRHKVTEMGQEVTMRCQPILGHNTVFWYRQTMMQGLELLAYFRNRAPLDDSGMPKDRFSAEMPDATLATLKIQPSEPRDSAVYFCASGLVMSGLLAGANEQFFGPGTRLTVL.